This is a list of T cell receptor beta chains from one sample in a study of cytotoxic CD8 clonotypes in ibrutinib-treated CLL. Profiling relied on immunoSEQ multiplex PCR, and the TCRdb table lists in-frame clones only, not all of them. The table shows 150,000 or so clones, with 70% to 85% occurring only once. Sequenced here: PBMCs, sampled after 24 months of ibrutinib treatment. These receptors were obtained from a human donor with chronic lymphocytic leukemia. Each CDR3 is given with its conserved first and last residue. D genes are given only for firm matches. Where a row states a size, it is once, few, many or the class of an expanded clone; other rows omit it.

d_call | j_call | v_call | clone_size | cdr3_nt | cdr3_aa
- | TRBJ1-5 | TRBV28 | - | TGTGCCAGCAGTTCCGGGGATCTGCCCCAGCATTTT | CASSSGDLPQHF
- | TRBJ1-6 | TRBV19 | - | TGTGCCAGTAGTATACGGACAGATTGGGATAATTCACCCCTCCACTTT | CASSIRTDWDNSPLHF
- | TRBJ2-7 | TRBV19 | - | TGTGCCAGCAAGGCTCCCAGGGGCGAGCAGTACTTC | CASKAPRGEQYF
TRBD1 | TRBJ1-1 | TRBV19 | - | TGTGCCAGTAGCCCTCTCTTGTCCGGGACAGGGCTCACTGAAGCTTTCTTT | CASSPLLSGTGLTEAFF
- | TRBJ1-1 | TRBV6-5 | - | TGTGCCAGCAGTAGGATGAGGGGAACTGAAGCTTTCTTT | CASSRMRGTEAFF
- | TRBJ1-4 | TRBV6-5 | - | TGTGCCAGCAGTTACCTTTCAGGGTCGGGTGAAAAACTGTTTTTT | CASSYLSGSGEKLFF
- | TRBJ1-2 | TRBV15 | - | TGTGCCACCAGCAGAGACCAAACAGGGAGCTACTATGGCTACACCTTC | CATSRDQTGSYYGYTF
TRBD2 | TRBJ2-7 | TRBV19 | - | TGTGCCAGTAGTACGGTAGCGGGCCCCCCCTACGAGCAGTACTTC | CASSTVAGPPYEQYF
TRBD2 | TRBJ2-3 | TRBV19 | - | TGTGCCAGTAGTATAGTGGGACTAGCGGAAGTGACAGATACGCAGTATTTT | CASSIVGLAEVTDTQYF
TRBD2 | TRBJ2-3 | TRBV4-3 | - | TGCGCCAGCAGCCAAGATTTTCCGGGAGGGCTTACTAGCACAGATACGCAGTATTTT | CASSQDFPGGLTSTDTQYF
TRBD2 | TRBJ2-7 | TRBV14 | - | TGTGCCAGCAGCCAAACCGGGGGGTCCGAGCAGTACTTC | CASSQTGGSEQYF
- | TRBJ1-2 | TRBV29-1 | - | TGCAGCGTTGAAGGGCAGGGTGAAGGCTACACCTTC | CSVEGQGEGYTF
- | TRBJ1-4 | TRBV9 | few | TGTGCCAGCAGCGTAGATGGTGGGAACAGCGAAAAACTGTTTTTT | CASSVDGGNSEKLFF
- | TRBJ2-2 | TRBV18 | - | TGTGCCAGCTCAGAAGACGCCGGGGGCGGGGAGCTGTTTTTT | CASSEDAGGGELFF
TRBD2 | TRBJ2-1 | TRBV11-2 | - | TGTGCCAGCAGCTACAGCCTAGCGGGAGGTCGGAATGAGCAGTTCTTC | CASSYSLAGGRNEQFF
TRBD1 | TRBJ1-2 | TRBV30 | - | TGTGCCTGGAGAGCCGGGGACAGGGTTGCCTCTAACTATGGCTACACCTTC | CAWRAGDRVASNYGYTF
TRBD2 | TRBJ2-7 | TRBV28 | - | TGTGCCAGCAGGACTAGCGGGAAAGGATACGAGCAGTACTTC | CASRTSGKGYEQYF
TRBD2 | TRBJ2-3 | TRBV7-9 | - | TGTGCCAGCAGCTTTAGCGGGAGGTCTAGCACAGATACGCAGTATTTT | CASSFSGRSSTDTQYF
- | TRBJ1-5 | TRBV6-5 | - | TGTGCCAGCAGTTTCTCAGGGGCCTATAAGCCCCAGCATTTT | CASSFSGAYKPQHF
TRBD1 | TRBJ1-5 | TRBV19 | - | TGTGCCAGCAGACAGGGTGATCAGCCCCAGCATTTT | CASRQGDQPQHF
- | TRBJ2-1 | TRBV9 | - | TGTGCCAGCAGCGGCCTAAGCTCCTACAATGAGCAGTTCTTC | CASSGLSSYNEQFF
- | TRBJ2-5 | TRBV5-1 | - | TGCGCCAGCAGCTTGGCCCCGATTCGGGCGGAGACCCAGTACTTC | CASSLAPIRAETQYF
TRBD2 | TRBJ2-7 | TRBV5-1 | - | TGCGCCAGCAGCTTGGGCCAGGGAGGACTAGCTGACGAGCAGTACTTC | CASSLGQGGLADEQYF
- | TRBJ1-2 | TRBV27 | - | TGTGCCAGCAGTCCAGGAATTTTGTCGCCTGGCTACACCTTC | CASSPGILSPGYTF
- | TRBJ2-1 | TRBV19 | once | TGTGCCAGTAGTAATCGAAATGAGCAGTTCTTC | CASSNRNEQFF
- | TRBJ2-7 | TRBV2 | - | TGTGCCAGCAAGACGCAGGGTCTGAACGAGCAGTACTTC | CASKTQGLNEQYF
TRBD1 | TRBJ2-2 | TRBV5-1 | - | TGCGCCAGCAGCTTAAGGAGTGGACAGGGGTTTTCCGGGGAGCTGTTTTTT | CASSLRSGQGFSGELFF
- | TRBJ1-4 | TRBV7-9 | - | TGTGCCAGCACCTACCGTGGAGGGGCTCCTGCAACTAATGAAAAACTGTTTTTT | CASTYRGGAPATNEKLFF
TRBD2 | TRBJ2-1 | TRBV5-1 | - | TGCGCCAGCAGCTTACCGGGACTACCCTATAAGGAGCAGTTCTTC | CASSLPGLPYKEQFF
TRBD2 | TRBJ2-1 | TRBV19 | - | TGTGCCAGTAGTATAGAATCCGGGACTAGATACAATGAGCAGTTCTTC | CASSIESGTRYNEQFF